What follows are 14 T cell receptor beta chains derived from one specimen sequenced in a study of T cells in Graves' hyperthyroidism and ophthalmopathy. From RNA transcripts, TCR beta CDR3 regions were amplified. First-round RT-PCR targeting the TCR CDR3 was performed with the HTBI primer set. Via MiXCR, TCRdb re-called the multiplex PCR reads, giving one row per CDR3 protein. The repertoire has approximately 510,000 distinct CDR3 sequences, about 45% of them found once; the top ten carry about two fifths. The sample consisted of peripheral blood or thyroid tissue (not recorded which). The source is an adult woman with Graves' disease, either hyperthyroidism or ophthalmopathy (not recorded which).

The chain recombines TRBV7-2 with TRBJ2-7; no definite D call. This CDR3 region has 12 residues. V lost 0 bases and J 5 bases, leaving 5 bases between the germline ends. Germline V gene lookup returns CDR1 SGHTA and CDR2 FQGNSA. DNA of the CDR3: TGTGCCAGCAGCTTAGCGCAGAACGAGCAGTACTTC. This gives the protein CASSLAQNEQYF.

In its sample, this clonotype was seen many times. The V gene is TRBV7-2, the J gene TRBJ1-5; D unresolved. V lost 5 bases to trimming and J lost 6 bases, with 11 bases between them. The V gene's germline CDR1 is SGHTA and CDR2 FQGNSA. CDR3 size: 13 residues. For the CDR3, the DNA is TGTGCCAGCAGCCTAAGGATGGCTCAGCCCCAGCATTTT. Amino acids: CASSLRMAQPQHF.

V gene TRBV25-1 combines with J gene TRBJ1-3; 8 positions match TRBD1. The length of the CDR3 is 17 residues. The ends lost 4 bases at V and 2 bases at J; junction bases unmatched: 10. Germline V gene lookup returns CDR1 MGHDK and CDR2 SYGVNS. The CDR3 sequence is CASSARTGKGPGNTIYF. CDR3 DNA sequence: TGTGCCAGCAGTGCTAGGACAGGGAAGGGACCTGGAAACACCATATATTTT. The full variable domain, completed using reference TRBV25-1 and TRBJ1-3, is EADIYQTPRYLVIGTGKKITLECSQTMGHDKMYWYQQDPGMELHLIHYSYGVNSTEKGDLSSESTVSRIRTEHFPLTLESARPSHTSQYLCASSARTGKGPGNTIYFGEGSWLTVV.

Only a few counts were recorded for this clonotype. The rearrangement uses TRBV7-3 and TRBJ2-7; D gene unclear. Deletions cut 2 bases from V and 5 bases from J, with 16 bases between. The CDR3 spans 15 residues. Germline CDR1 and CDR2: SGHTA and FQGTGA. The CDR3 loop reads CASSLLGHDGDEQYF. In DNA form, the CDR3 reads TGTGCCAGCAGCTTACTCGGGCATGATGGGGACGAGCAGTACTTC.

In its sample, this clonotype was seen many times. CDR3 sequence: CASSFGQAYTEAFF. CDR3 nucleotide sequence: TGCGCCAGCAGCTTTGGACAGGCCTACACTGAAGCTTTCTTT. V is TRBV5-1 and J is TRBJ1-1, with TRBD1 identical over 7 bases. J was trimmed by 3 bases and V by 2 bases; bases with no gene match: 4. Germline CDR1 is SGHRS and CDR2 is YFSETQ. CDR3 length equals 14 residues.

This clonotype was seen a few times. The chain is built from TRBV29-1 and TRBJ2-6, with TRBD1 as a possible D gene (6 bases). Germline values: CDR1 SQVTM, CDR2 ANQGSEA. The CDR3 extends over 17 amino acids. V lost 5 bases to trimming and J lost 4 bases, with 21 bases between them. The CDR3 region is CSVWGEGQGKGANVLTF. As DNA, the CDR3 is TGCAGCGTTTGGGGAGAGGGCCAGGGGAAAGGGGCCAACGTCCTGACTTTC.

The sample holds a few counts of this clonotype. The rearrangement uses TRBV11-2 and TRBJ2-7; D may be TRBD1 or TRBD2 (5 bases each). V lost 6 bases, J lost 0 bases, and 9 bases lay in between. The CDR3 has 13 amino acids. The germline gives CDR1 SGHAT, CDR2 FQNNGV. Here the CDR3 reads CASSRDVSYEQYF. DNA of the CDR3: TGTGCCAGCAGTCGGGACGTCTCCTACGAGCAGTACTTC. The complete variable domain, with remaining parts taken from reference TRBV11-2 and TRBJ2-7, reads EAGVAQSPRYKIIEKRQSVAFWCNPISGHATLYWYQQILGQGPKLLIQFQNNGVVDDSQLPKDRFSAERLKGVDSTLKIQPAKLEDSAVYLCASSRDVSYEQYFGPGTRLTVT.

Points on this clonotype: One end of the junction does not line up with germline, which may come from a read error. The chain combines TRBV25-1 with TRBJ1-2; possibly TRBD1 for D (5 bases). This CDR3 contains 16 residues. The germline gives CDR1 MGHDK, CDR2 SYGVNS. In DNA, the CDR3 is TGCGCCAGCAGCCAAGATCATGGGGGTGAAGTCTATGGCTACACCTTC. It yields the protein CASSQDHGGEVYGYTF.

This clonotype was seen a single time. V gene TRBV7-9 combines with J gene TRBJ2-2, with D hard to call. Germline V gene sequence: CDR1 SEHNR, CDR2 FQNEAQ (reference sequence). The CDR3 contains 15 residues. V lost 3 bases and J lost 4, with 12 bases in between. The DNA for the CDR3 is TGTGCCAGCAGCTTCTTTTCAGTCTCCACCGGGGAGCTGTTTTTT. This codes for CASSFFSVSTGELFF. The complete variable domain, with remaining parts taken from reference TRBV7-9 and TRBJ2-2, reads DTGVSQNPRHKITKRGQNVTFRCDPISEHNRLYWYRQTLGQGPEFLTYFQNEAQLEKSRLLSDRFSAERPKGSFSTLEIQRTEQGDSAMYLCASSFFSVSTGELFFGEGSRLTVL.

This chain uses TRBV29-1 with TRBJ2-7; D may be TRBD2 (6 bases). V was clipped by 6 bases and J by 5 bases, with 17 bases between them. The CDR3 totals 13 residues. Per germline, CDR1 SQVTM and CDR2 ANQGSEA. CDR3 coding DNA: TGCAGCGTAGACGGGGGACCTCGGGACGAGCAGTACTTC. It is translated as CSVDGGPRDEQYF.

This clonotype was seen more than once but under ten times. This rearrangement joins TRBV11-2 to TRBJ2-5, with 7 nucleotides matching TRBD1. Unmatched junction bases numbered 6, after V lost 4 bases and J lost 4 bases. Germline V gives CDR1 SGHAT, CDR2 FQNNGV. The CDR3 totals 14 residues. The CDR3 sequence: CASSWSSGGETQYF. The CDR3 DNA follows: TGTGCCAGCAGCTGGTCGTCAGGGGGAGAGACCCAGTACTTC. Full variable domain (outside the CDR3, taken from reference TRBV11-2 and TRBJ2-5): EAGVAQSPRYKIIEKRQSVAFWCNPISGHATLYWYQQILGQGPKLLIQFQNNGVVDDSQLPKDRFSAERLKGVDSTLKIQPAKLEDSAVYLCASSWSSGGETQYFGPGTRLLVL.

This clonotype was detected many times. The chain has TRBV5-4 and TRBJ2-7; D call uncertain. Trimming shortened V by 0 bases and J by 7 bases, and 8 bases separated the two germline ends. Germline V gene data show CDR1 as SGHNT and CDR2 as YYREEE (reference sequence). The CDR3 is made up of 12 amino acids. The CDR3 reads CASSLGHLEQYF. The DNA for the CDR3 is TGTGCCAGCAGCTTGGGACATTTAGAGCAGTACTTC.

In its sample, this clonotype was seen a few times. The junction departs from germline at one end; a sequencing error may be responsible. The CDR3 bases are TGTGCCAGCAGCTCCTCCCCCGGGGGGACCTCGGACTTC. Its protein is CASSSSPGGTSDF. This chain connects TRBV7-2 to TRBJ2-7; 7 nucleotides line up with TRBD2. Germline V gene lookup returns CDR1 SGHTA and CDR2 FQGNSA. The CDR3 totals 13 residues.

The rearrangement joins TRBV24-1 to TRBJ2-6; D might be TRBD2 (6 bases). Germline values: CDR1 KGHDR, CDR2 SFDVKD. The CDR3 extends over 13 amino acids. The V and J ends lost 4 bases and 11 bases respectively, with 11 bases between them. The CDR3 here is CATSDGGAYVLTF. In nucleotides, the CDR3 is TGTGCCACCAGTGACGGGGGAGCCTACGTCCTGACTTTC.